This paragraph covers one TCR beta chain sequence. What it binds is not known. The CDR3 loop spans 15 amino acids. V lost 5 bases to trimming and J lost 2 bases, with 12 bases between them. From germline, CDR1 is MNHEY and CDR2 SMNVEV (reference sequence). Every donor was a healthy person donating bone marrow. The source of the sample is a study of cytomegalovirus exposure and HLA in healthy donors. Study details: Across 350 to 500 genotyped donors, just over 80% landed in the Caucasian-associated ancestry cluster. Study-wide results and limits: Indistinguishability led to the exclusion of some V segments, TRBV6-2 and TRBV6-3 included.

60 Vbeta and 13 Jbeta primers were used in PCR. The data were produced by immunoSEQ multiplex PCR, yet TCRdb's version contains in-frame clones alone and is incomplete. The repertoire holds under 200,000 clones, with around 79% as singletons. This sequence was found in a male donor in good health and CMV-seropositive. Material for sequencing was PBMCs. The J gene is TRBJ2-2, the V gene TRBV27; perhaps TRBD2 as D (6 bases). The chain's CDR3 is CASSAGLFNTGELFF. The CDR3 bases are TGTGCCAGCAGTGCGGGACTGTTTAACACCGGGGAGCTGTTTTTT.